The 24 T cell receptor beta chains reported below all come from one sample, sequenced in a study of pediatric ulcerative colitis. This table comes from immunoSEQ multiplex PCR, and its TCRdb copy is limited to in-frame clones, with some not included. The sample consists of 15,000 to 20,000 clones, around 80% of them appearing once. Rectal tissue came from one to two pinch biopsies taken at colonoscopy. Sequencing used gut tissue. All receptors come from a boy aged 5-17 years who was a control in a study of pediatric ulcerative colitis.

The rearrangement uses TRBV20-1 and TRBJ2-7; D uncertain. The CDR3 extends over 11 amino acids. With 5 bases removed from V and 5 bases from J, the gap between germline ends came to 10 bases. Germline V gives CDR1 DFQATT, CDR2 SNEGSKA (reference sequence). For the CDR3, the DNA is TGCAGTGCTCGCTATATGGACGAGCAGTACTTC. It yields the protein CSARYMDEQYF.

V and J are TRBV9 and TRBJ2-7, with TRBD2 matching 7 bases. The CDR3 loop spans 14 amino acids. Germline CDR1 SGDLS, CDR2 YYNGEE. V lost 4 bases, J lost 0 bases, and 4 bases stayed unmatched. DNA of the CDR3: TGTGCCAGCAGCCTCGGACTAGGCTCCTACGAGCAGTACTTC. Translating gives CASSLGLGSYEQYF.

This clone was seen a few times. The chain joins TRBV2 to TRBJ2-5; D remains unclear. The length of the CDR3 is 12 residues. Germline CDR1 is SNHLY and CDR2 is FYNNEI. V dropped 5 bases and J dropped 5 bases, with 9 bases sitting between them. The CDR3 sequence: CASSRILETQYF. CDR3 sequence (DNA): TGTGCCAGCAGTAGAATCCTTGAGACCCAGTACTTC.

The V and J genes are TRBV6-1 and TRBJ2-3; D unclear. Germline V gene data show CDR1 as MNHNS and CDR2 as SASEGT. V was shortened by 1 base and J by 9 bases, with 14 bases between the two germline ends. This CDR3 has 14 residues. CDR3 DNA sequence: TGTGCCAGCAGTGAAGTCTATCGAACGAGAACGCAGTATTTT. Amino acid sequence: CASSEVYRTRTQYF.

The J gene is TRBJ2-1, the V gene TRBV5-6; D is unclear. V was pared by 5 bases and J by 2 bases, with 8 bases between. CDR3 length: 13 amino acids. CDR1 and CDR2 (germline): SGHDT, YYEEEE. The CDR3, as DNA: TGTGCCAGCAGTCTTAGGACCTACAATGAGCAGTTCTTC. Amino acid sequence: CASSLRTYNEQFF. The complete variable domain, with remaining parts taken from reference TRBV5-6 and TRBJ2-1, reads DAGVTQSPTHLIKTRGQQVTLRCSPKSGHDTVSWYQQALGQGPQFIFQYYEEEERQRGNFPDRFSGHQFPNYSSELNVNALLLGDSALYLCASSLRTYNEQFFGPGTRLTVL.

This clone was seen more than once but under ten times. Additional DNA sequences in this sample encode the identical CDR3. V usage is TRBV18 and J usage is TRBJ2-5; 10 bases are shared with TRBD1. The ends lost 4 bases at V and 2 bases at J; junction bases unmatched: 4. The germline V gene has CDR1 KGHSH and CDR2 LQKENI. The length of the CDR3 is 15 residues. CDR3 loop: CASSLPGQGQETQYF. CDR3 bases: TGTGCCAGCTCACTACCGGGACAGGGGCAAGAGACCCAGTACTTC.

The rearrangement joins TRBV19 to TRBJ1-2; 9 bases match TRBD1. From germline, CDR1 is LNHDA and CDR2 SQIVND (reference sequence). The V gene end was trimmed by 3 bases and the J gene end by 3 bases; junction bases not matched to a gene: 2. The CDR3 is 14 amino acids. CDR3: CASSMGQGDYGYTF. The DNA for the CDR3 is TGTGCCAGTAGTATGGGACAGGGAGACTATGGCTACACCTTC.

V gene TRBV5-4 combines with J gene TRBJ2-3; D is uncertain. V was pared by 4 bases and J by 1 base, with 4 bases between. Germline V gene data show CDR1 as SGHNT and CDR2 as YYREEE (reference sequence). The CDR3 sequence is 12 residues long. Here the CDR3 reads CASSIRTDTQYF. The CDR3 DNA reads as TGTGCCAGCAGCATCCGCACAGATACGCAGTATTTT.

V usage is TRBV20-1 and J usage is TRBJ1-2; a possible D gene is TRBD1 (5 bases). V lost 3 bases, J lost 8 bases, and 10 bases lay in between. CDR1 and CDR2 (germline): DFQATT, SNEGSKA (reference sequence). The CDR3 loop spans 11 amino acids. CDR3 loop: CSARTVRGYTF. The CDR3 nucleotides are TGCAGTGCTAGGACAGTCCGCGGCTACACCTTC.

The chain carries TRBV9 and TRBJ1-2; D not resolved. V lost 4 bases and J 4 bases, leaving 11 bases between the germline ends. Germline CDR1 is SGDLS and CDR2 is YYNGEE. The CDR3 extends over 13 amino acids. In nucleotides, the CDR3 is TGTGCCAGCAGCTTACCACTGAGCTATGGCTACACCTTC. Its translation: CASSLPLSYGYTF.

This clone showed up just a few times. The same CDR3 can be traced to other DNA sequences in this sample. The gene calls are TRBV27 and TRBJ2-1; D is uncertain. Trimming pared 4 bases from V and 0 bases from J, leaving 4 bases between. Germline V gene data show CDR1 as MNHEY and CDR2 as SMNVEV (reference sequence). The CDR3 is made up of 13 amino acids. CDR3 region: CASSSSSYNEQFF. In DNA form, the CDR3 reads TGTGCCAGCAGTTCCAGCTCCTACAATGAGCAGTTCTTC.

The CDR3 protein is CASSLPANHPDRASAFF. Here the CDR3 DNA reads TGTGCCAGCAGCTTACCGGCTAATCATCCGGACAGGGCATCTGCTTTCTTT. The chain uses TRBV7-8 and TRBJ1-1; 8 bases match TRBD1. The germline V gene has CDR1 SGHVS and CDR2 FQNEAQ. After removal of 2 bases from V and 11 bases from J, the junction contained 19 bases not matched to a gene. The CDR3 contains 17 residues.

For this clone: Other DNA sequences in this specimen translate into the identical CDR3. CDR3 in DNA: TGTGCCAGCTCACCACTTTCCGGGCGGGACGAGCAGTACTTC. Its translation: CASSPLSGRDEQYF. V gene TRBV18 combines with J gene TRBJ2-7, with D perhaps TRBD2 (5 bases). Germline V gene lookup returns CDR1 KGHSH and CDR2 LQKENI. The CDR3 totals 14 residues. V lost 1 base to trimming and J lost 5 bases, with 12 bases between them.

The chain is built from TRBV19 and TRBJ1-2; tentative D call: TRBD1 (5 bases). The CDR3 covers 13 residues. In germline, CDR1 is LNHDA, CDR2 SQIVND (reference sequence). V was trimmed by 8 bases and J by 3 bases, leaving 13 bases between them. The CDR3 spells CASRGWSYYGYTF. CDR3 sequence (DNA): TGTGCCAGTCGGGGGTGGAGCTACTATGGCTACACCTTC.

The genes are TRBV15 and TRBJ2-6, with D hard to call. Germline loops: CDR1 LNHNV, CDR2 YYDKDF (reference sequence). With 0 bases removed from V and 4 bases from J, the gap between germline ends came to 7 bases. This CDR3 has 15 amino acids. Written as DNA, the CDR3 is TGTGCCACCAGCAGAGACAGGTCAGGGGCCAACGTCCTGACTTTC. Amino acid sequence: CATSRDRSGANVLTF.

CDR3 nucleotide sequence: TGTGCCAGCCGGACAGGGTGGGAAGAGACCCAGTACTTC. This encodes CASRTGWEETQYF. The genes are TRBV5-4 and TRBJ2-5; 8 positions agree with TRBD1. In germline, CDR1 is SGHNT, CDR2 YYREEE (reference sequence). The CDR3 covers 13 residues. J gave up 3 bases and V 7 bases, and 5 bases lay outside the gene matches.

The chain recombines TRBV29-1 with TRBJ2-2, with TRBD2 matching over 8 bases. The CDR3 is 13 residues long. CDR1 and CDR2 (germline): SQVTM, ANQGSEA. V lost 3 bases and J lost 6; bases outside the gene matches: 3. The CDR3 sequence: CSVDGRDAGELFF. The CDR3 DNA sequence: TGCAGCGTTGACGGGAGGGATGCCGGGGAGCTGTTTTTT.

In this sample, this clone turned up a few times. The V and J genes are TRBV10-1 and TRBJ2-7, with a weak D call TRBD2 (6 bases). Germline lookup yields CDR1 WNHNN and CDR2 SYGVQD (reference sequence). V lost 6 bases, J lost 5 bases, and 20 bases lay in between. This CDR3 contains 15 residues. CDR3 coding DNA: TGCGCCAGCAGCATAACCCCCGGGGGACGGGACGAGCAGTACTTC. It encodes CASSITPGGRDEQYF.

This clone was counted a few times. The genes are TRBV10-1 and TRBJ2-7, with D unresolved. V was clipped by 1 base and J by 6 bases, with 10 bases between them. Germline loops: CDR1 WNHNN, CDR2 SYGVQD (reference sequence). The CDR3 is 13 amino acids. CDR3 region: CASSELGKGEQYF. The CDR3 nucleotides are TGCGCCAGCAGTGAGTTAGGGAAGGGCGAGCAGTACTTC.

This clone came up once. This chain joins TRBV12-2 and TRBJ1-1. TRBV12-2 is reported as a pseudogene. The CDR3 covers 14 residues. The CDR3 sequence: CASRLVTLHTEAFF. CDR3 in DNA: TGTGCAAGTCGCTTAGTGACTCTCCACACTGAAGCTTTCTTT.

The chain carries TRBV5-1 and TRBJ2-7; 7 bases agree with TRBD1. The CDR3 is 14 residues long. Germline V gene lookup returns CDR1 SGHRS and CDR2 YFSETQ. V was pared by 1 base and J by 0 bases, with 1 base of the junction left unmatched. For the CDR3, the DNA is TGCGCCAGCAGCTTGTCAGGGGGCTCCTACGAGCAGTACTTC. This sequence encodes CASSLSGGSYEQYF.

This chain connects TRBV4-3 to TRBJ1-1, with D possibly matching TRBD1 (6 bases). Per the germline V gene, CDR1 is LGHNA and CDR2 is YSLEER. The CDR3 covers 15 residues. Trimming removed 0 bases at V and 1 base at J, with 9 bases between. CDR3 nucleotide sequence: TGCGCCAGCAGCCAAGATCCAGGGGCGAACACTGAAGCTTTCTTT. Encoded protein: CASSQDPGANTEAFF.

This chain connects TRBV7-8 to TRBJ2-3, with TRBD1 as a possible D gene (6 bases). CDR1 is SGHVS and CDR2 is FQNEAQ in the germline V gene. V lost 3 bases and J 10 bases, leaving 17 bases between the germline ends. CDR3 size: 14 residues. DNA for the CDR3: TGTGCCAGCAGCTTGGGGGCCATCTCGGTGGCGCAGTATTTT. This translates into CASSLGAISVAQYF.

This clone showed up just once. The chain is built from TRBV7-3 and TRBJ2-1; 8 nucleotides line up with TRBD1. Germline CDR1 SGHTA, CDR2 FQGTGA. The CDR3 loop spans 15 amino acids. J lost 2 bases, V lost 5 bases, and 5 bases had no gene match. The CDR3 bases are TGTGCCAGCAGCGCACAGGGGGGTACCTACAATGAGCAGTTCTTC. Translating it yields CASSAQGGTYNEQFF.